The present T cell receptor beta chain was sequenced within a study of a mutant IDH1 vaccine in newly diagnosed glioma (dated by TCRdb to about 2021). For context, the study as a whole: Across visits V03 through V10, patients got a total of eight vaccinations, given in weeks 1, 3, 5, 7, 11, 15, 19 and 23. Of the approximately 34 patients who were treated, approximately 62% were male and approximately 40% were female, and the mean age was around 40 years. Vaccination was initiated 4-6 weeks after radiotherapy alone, or concurrently with temozolomide cycles in the chemotherapy-containing groups. Longitudinal TCRB deep sequencing was performed for about 25 treated patients wherever samples were available for exploratory analyses. Peripheral blood was drawn at six visits: V03 (baseline), V05, V07, V10, V12 and V13. Prior to enrollment, patients had been given standard therapy consisting of radiotherapy alone, temozolomide alone, or radiochemotherapy with temozolomide, with the combination given to most patients.

The paper's findings and limits, for the study overall: According to the authors, sample limitations meant that analyses of patient blood samples could not be reproduced. No apparent relationship was observed between pseudoprogression and alterations in the top peripheral T cell clonotypes detected by TCRB sequencing. Selection of PBMC samples for TCRB deep sequencing was based on availability. Immune responses induced by the vaccine were seen in roughly 95% of patients across multiple MHC alleles.

This clone was counted once. This receptor's antigen is unknown. No base quality information exists; no much larger clone differs at one position. Receptors were amplified or captured by the immunoSEQ multiplex PCR assay. Rearranged TCR beta chain sequences were amplified with the hsTCRB Kit following the manufacturer's protocol. TCRB libraries were sequenced on an Illumina MiSeq. The study's own analysis went as follows. The kit vendor's proprietary platform handled demultiplexing, trimming and gene mapping. The table was pulled from immuneACCESS by TCRdb, which kept in-frame rearrangements only. Such tables lose some clones; where checked, under half of the loss comes from unresolved V genes, and the rest has no known cause. V, J and clone size derive from that table, while D and trimming were established from the DNA sequence. This sample comprises 35,000 to 50,000 clones, less than 95% of them detected only once. The biggest ten clones account for 3.5% to 4% of the sample.

V was cut back by 7 bases and J by 8 bases, leaving a gap of 23 bases between them. CDR3 length: 15 amino acids, cysteine to phenylalanine. Only the CDR3 region is kept as DNA, spanning 45 bases read in frame from base 1. Sequences SGHVS (CDR1) and FQNEAQ (CDR2) are obtained from the germline V gene. The time point label, as the study defines it: week 23, last vaccination. A 20-mer mutant IDH1 peptide at 300 micrograms in Montanide made up each vaccine dose, which was injected subcutaneously together with topical imiquimod. Newly diagnosed WHO grade 3 or 4 IDH1-mutant astrocytomas showing loss of nuclear ATRX were present in the donors. The samples were drawn from NOA16, a multicentre, single-arm, open-label phase I trial in Germany that tested a mutant IDH1 peptide vaccine in humans for the first time. Genomic DNA for TCRB sequencing was extracted from EDTA blood using the DNeasy Blood and Tissue Kit.

Specimen: PBMCs, collected from a glioma patient whose treatment included an IDH1 peptide vaccine. The sequence came from a man aged 50-60 years with glioma. The rearrangement joined TRBV7-8 to TRBJ1-2; tentative D gene TRBD1, with 5 bases matching. The DNA reads TGTGCCAGCACCCCCAGCGGGACGTACATCGGGGGCTACACCTTC. It specifies CASTPSGTYIGGYTF.